This TCR beta chain was sequenced during a study of post-analysis software for immune sequencing data. Unique molecular identifiers were present in the TCR beta cDNA libraries. MiXCR was run by TCRdb on the PCR reads, yielding one entry per CDR3 protein. This sample yields more than 350,000 distinct CDR3 sequences, of which over 30% are seen a single time; 7.5% to 8.5% belongs to the top ten. To note about this clonotype: Its antigen is undetermined.

CDR1 is MNHNS, CDR2 SASEGT, per germline. The ends lost 3 bases at V and 0 bases at J; junction bases unmatched: 8. The CDR3 is made up of 17 amino acids. Study findings and constraints: Pronounced co-clustering by F measure was evident among identically batched samples. Multiple sclerosis patients showed significantly lower normalized Chao1 diversity than controls did. Compared with controls, patients had more of about 5 TRBV segments, including TRBV5-6, TRBV5-1 and TRBV20-1.

The chain is built from TRBV6-1 and TRBJ1-5; 7 bases map to TRBD1. This TCR was recovered from a girl between 2 and 10 years old with multiple sclerosis. The sequencing input was blood. DNA of the CDR3: TGTGCCAGCAGTGATGACAGGGAGCTTTATAGCAATCAGCCCCAGCATTTT. Translated, it gives CASSDDRELYSNQPQHF.